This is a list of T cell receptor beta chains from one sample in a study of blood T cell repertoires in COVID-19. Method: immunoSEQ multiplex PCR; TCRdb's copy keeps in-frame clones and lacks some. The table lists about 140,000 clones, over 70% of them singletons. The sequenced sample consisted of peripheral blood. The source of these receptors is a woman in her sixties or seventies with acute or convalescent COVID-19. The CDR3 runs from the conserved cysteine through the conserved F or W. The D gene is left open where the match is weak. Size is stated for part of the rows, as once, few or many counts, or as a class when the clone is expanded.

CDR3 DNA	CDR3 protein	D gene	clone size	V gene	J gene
TGTGCCTGGAGCGCACAGGGCCTGGGGTATGGCTACACCTTC	CAWSAQGLGYGYTF	.	.	TRBV30	TRBJ1-2
TGTGCCAGCAGCTCCAGGTGGGACAGGAGCCGGAACACTGAAGCTTTCTTT	CASSSRWDRSRNTEAFF	TRBD1	.	TRBV7-8	TRBJ1-1
TGTGCCAGTAGTATTGGGGCAGGGGCGGATTCACCCCTCCACTTT	CASSIGAGADSPLHF	.	.	TRBV19	TRBJ1-6
TGTGCCAGCAGCCAAGATTTATCTGGGGGGCAAGAGACCCAGTACTTC	CASSQDLSGGQETQYF	.	few	TRBV3-1/TRBV3-2	TRBJ2-5
TGTGCCAGCACCCGAGGCACTGAAGCTTTCTTT	CASTRGTEAFF	.	.	TRBV6-5	TRBJ1-1
TGTGCCAGCAGTTGGACAGGGTCTGGCAATCAGCCCCAGCATTTT	CASSWTGSGNQPQHF	TRBD1	.	TRBV6-6	TRBJ1-5
TGTGCCAGCAGCTCATGGGGGGGGAACACTGAAGCTTTCTTT	CASSSWGGNTEAFF	.	.	TRBV7-2	TRBJ1-1
TGCGCCAGCAGCTCAGACAGCCGCGGAAGTAGTAACTATGGCTACACCTTC	CASSSDSRGSSNYGYTF	.	.	TRBV5-1	TRBJ1-2
TGTGCCAGCGACACCGGGAGAGGCAATCAGCCCCAGCATTTT	CASDTGRGNQPQHF	.	.	TRBV28	TRBJ1-5
TGTGCCATCAGATCCACTGGGGAGGATCAGCCCCAGCATTTT	CAIRSTGEDQPQHF	.	.	TRBV10-3	TRBJ1-5
TGTGCCAGCAGCTTAAATGTTTTAATGGCGGTTAGAACCGGGGGCTACACCTTC	CASSLNVLMAVRTGGYTF	.	.	TRBV7-9	TRBJ1-2
TGTGCCAGCAGAAAAGAGGCTAGCGCAGAGACCCAGTACTTC	CASRKEASAETQYF	.	.	TRBV7-9	TRBJ2-5
TGTGCCAGCAGCTTAGTAGCGGACTTCGCTCGACCGGAGCAGTTCTTC	CASSLVADFARPEQFF	.	.	TRBV7-8	TRBJ2-1
TGTGCCATCAGTGATTCCGGGACAAGGAACACTGAAGCTTTCTTT	CAISDSGTRNTEAFF	.	few	TRBV10-3	TRBJ1-1
TGTGCCAGCAGCCTTTTCCAGCTCAGGGACGGGGAGCTGTTTTTT	CASSLFQLRDGELFF	.	.	TRBV6-5	TRBJ2-2
TGTGCCAGCAGCCTGCCAGGGGCCTACGAGCAGTACTTC	CASSLPGAYEQYF	.	.	TRBV25-1	TRBJ2-7
TGTGCCAGCAACCCTGACGGGAAGTGGAACACTGAAGCTTTCTTT	CASNPDGKWNTEAFF	.	.	TRBV28	TRBJ1-1
TGTGCCAGCAGCGCTATATTAGCGGGAGAGAGGGAAGAGACCCAGTACTTC	CASSAILAGEREETQYF	TRBD2	.	TRBV28	TRBJ2-5
TGTGCCAGCTCGCAGGAGGGGTACTACAATGAGCAGTTCTTC	CASSQEGYYNEQFF	.	.	TRBV18	TRBJ2-1
TGTGCCAGCAGTCTTGACAGGACCGGTTGGCAGTACTTC	CASSLDRTGWQYF	.	.	TRBV27	TRBJ2-7
TGTGCCAGTAGTATTCCCCAGTGGACCGGGGAGCTGTTTTTT	CASSIPQWTGELFF	.	.	TRBV19	TRBJ2-2
TGTGCCTGGAGTGTAAAGGGAGGCTCTGGAAACACCATATATTTT	CAWSVKGGSGNTIYF	.	.	TRBV30	TRBJ1-3
TGTGCCAGCAGCTTTCAGTCGCGGGAGACCCAGTACTTC	CASSFQSRETQYF	.	once	TRBV5-6	TRBJ2-5
TGTGCCAGCGGGGCTAGCGACTACAATGAGCAGTTCTTC	CASGASDYNEQFF	.	few	TRBV27	TRBJ2-1
TGTGCCAGCAGTCTGACAGGAGGAACTGAAGCTTTCTTT	CASSLTGGTEAFF	.	.	TRBV6-5	TRBJ1-1
TGTGCCAGCTCCCTTAGCGGGGTAGGTTCCTACGAGCAGTACTTC	CASSLSGVGSYEQYF	TRBD2	.	TRBV27	TRBJ2-7
TGTGCCAGCAGCCAAGATCGGGTGAGCGGCGGGGTGAGGGACGTTACGACCCAGTACTTC	CASSQDRVSGGVRDVTTQYF	.	.	TRBV4-2	TRBJ2-5
TGTGCCAGCAGATGGACAGGAGCTAACACTGAAGCTTTCTTT	CASRWTGANTEAFF	TRBD1	.	TRBV2	TRBJ1-1
TGTGCCAGCACGGTAGGGACAGCGAGCACAGATACGCAGTATTTT	CASTVGTASTDTQYF	TRBD1	.	TRBV27	TRBJ2-3
TGTGCCAGCAGCTCCGGTGACTCCGTCTACAATGAGCAGTTCTTC	CASSSGDSVYNEQFF	.	.	TRBV5-4	TRBJ2-1
TGTGCCAGCAGCTTAAGGTACGGGAACACCTACAATGAGCAGTTCTTC	CASSLRYGNTYNEQFF	.	.	TRBV5-6	TRBJ2-1
TGTGCCAGCAGCGGGGGCTACGAGCAGTACTTC	CASSGGYEQYF	.	.	TRBV25-1	TRBJ2-7
TGCGCCAGCAGTGAAAGCCAGAACACTGAAGCTTTCTTT	CASSESQNTEAFF	.	.	TRBV10-1	TRBJ1-1
TGTGCCAGCATCGATCGACAGGGTGGAAACACCATATATTTT	CASIDRQGGNTIYF	TRBD1	.	TRBV19	TRBJ1-3
TGTGCCAGCAGAGTGGACAGGGGGCCTCACACTGAAGCTTTCTTT	CASRVDRGPHTEAFF	TRBD1	.	TRBV27	TRBJ1-1
TGTGCCAGCACCCCGGGCAGGGTCTACGAGCAGTACTTC	CASTPGRVYEQYF	.	.	TRBV28	TRBJ2-7
TGTGCCAGCAGCATAGCGGGGGCGGAGACCCAGTACTTC	CASSIAGAETQYF	TRBD2	.	TRBV5-4	TRBJ2-5
TGTGCCAGCAGCCAAATGGCAGGGGGCCCGGGCGAGCAGTACTTC	CASSQMAGGPGEQYF	TRBD1	.	TRBV3-1/TRBV3-2	TRBJ2-7
TGTGCTAGTGGTTCAAACGGACTAGCGGGGACCCTCAACAATGAGCAGTTCTTC	CASGSNGLAGTLNNEQFF	TRBD2	.	TRBV12-5	TRBJ2-1
TGTGCCAGCAGCCTCTATTCTTCTAATGGCGGGTTAACAGATACGCAGTATTTT	CASSLYSSNGGLTDTQYF	.	once	TRBV7-9	TRBJ2-3
TGTGCCAGCAGTTTCGGGTCTTACAATCAGCCCCAGCATTTT	CASSFGSYNQPQHF	.	.	TRBV28	TRBJ1-5